This entry describes one TCR beta chain. The target antigen is unknown. Data came from immunoSEQ multiplex PCR; TCRdb stores just in-frame clones and leaves some out. This table holds some 150,000 clones, around 86% found once. This specimen comes from a study of T cell responses to AZD1222 COVID-19 vaccine. Whole-study results and caveats: Once two AZD1222 doses were given, Spike-specific TCR breadth and depth went up. Donors, mostly white British, included more females; clonal diversity was possibly underestimated.

This clonotype originated in an adult in good health. The starting material was peripheral blood, obtained on day 0 of MenACWY control vaccination.

CDR3 loop: CASSQTAYNSPLHF. The CDR3 DNA is TGTGCCAGCAGCCAGACAGCTTATAATTCACCCCTCCACTTT. The V gene is TRBV14, the J gene TRBJ1-6, with D possibly matching TRBD1 (5 bases). CDR3 length: 14 residues. The V and J ends lost 3 bases and 4 bases respectively, with 7 bases between them. Germline V gives CDR1 SGHDN, CDR2 FVKESK.